This paragraph covers one T cell receptor (beta chain) sequence. The data were obtained in a study of control samples from healthy donors and cancer patients. Trimming left V 4 bases short and J 4 bases short, with 13 bases between. The germline CDR1 and CDR2 sequences are SGHDN and FVKESK. This CDR3 has 14 residues. Sequencing used immunoSEQ multiplex PCR; TCRdb keeps in-frame clones, though not all of them. The sample yields 160,000 or so clones, 95% to 96% seen once. Sequences were obtained from blood. The receptor was derived from a woman aged 25 to 39 in good health. The chain is built from TRBV14 and TRBJ1-2, with a weak D call TRBD1 (6 bases). The CDR3 DNA reads TGTGCCAGCAGCCCTCGGGGGGCTTTCTATGGCTACACCTTC. Amino acid sequence: CASSPRGAFYGYTF.